The 3 T cell receptor beta chains below come from one sample, sequenced in a study of cytomegalovirus exposure and HLA in healthy donors (dated 2017 in TCRdb). The library was made by the immunoSEQ multiplex PCR assay. The multiplex PCR relied on a mix of 60 forward primers for TCR Vbeta segments and 13 reverse primers for TCR Jbeta segments. The clones in this table, taken by TCRdb from immuneACCESS, are in-frame only. Not every clone is retained; where verified, under half of the shortfall comes from an unresolved V gene, and the cause of the rest is unknown. The sample table lists approximately 200,000 clones, 75% to 85% of them with a count of one. The top ten clones comprise roughly 1.3% of the sample. What was sequenced was PBMCs. The receptor set was obtained from a girl aged 10 to 17 in good health and CMV-seronegative.

This clone was seen a single time. The chain's CDR3 is CASSLAGEVAEAFF. CDR3 nucleotides: TGTGCCAGCAGCTTAGCTGGGGAGGTGGCTGAAGCTTTCTTT. This sequence joins TRBV11-2 and TRBJ1-1, with unresolved D. Trimming stripped 1 base from V and 6 bases from J, with 12 bases between. Germline CDR1 reads SGHAT; CDR2 reads FQNNGV. CDR3 size: 14 residues.

This clone was recorded a few times. The chain employs TRBV10-2 and TRBJ1-1; 10 nucleotides align to TRBD1. Germline CDR1 and CDR2: WSHSY and SAAADI. V lost 3 bases and J lost 5; bases outside the gene matches: 6. The CDR3 is 15 residues long. CDR3 nucleotides: TGCGCCAGCAGTGACCCGACAGGGGGCGGTACTGAAGCTTTCTTT. As protein: CASSDPTGGGTEAFF.

The V call is TRBV5-5, the J call TRBJ1-4; 7 nucleotides align to TRBD1. The CDR3 is made up of 14 amino acids. CDR1 and CDR2 (germline): SGHKS, YYEKEE (reference sequence). The ends lost 4 bases at V and 7 bases at J; junction bases unmatched: 7. DNA for the CDR3: TGTGCCAGCAGCCGGGACAGTCGTATTGAAAAACTGTTTTTT. Protein product: CASSRDSRIEKLFF.